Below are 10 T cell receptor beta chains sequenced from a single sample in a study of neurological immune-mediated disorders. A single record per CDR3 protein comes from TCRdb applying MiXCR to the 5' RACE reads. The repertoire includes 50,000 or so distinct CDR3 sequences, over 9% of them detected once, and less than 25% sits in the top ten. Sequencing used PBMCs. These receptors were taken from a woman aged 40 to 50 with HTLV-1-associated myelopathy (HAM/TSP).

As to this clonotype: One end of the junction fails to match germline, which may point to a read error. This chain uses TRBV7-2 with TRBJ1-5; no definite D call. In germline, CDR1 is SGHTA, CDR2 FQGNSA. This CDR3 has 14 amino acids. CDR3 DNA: TGTACCAGCAGCTTAGACGGGCTGAATCAGCCGCAGCATTTT. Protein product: CTSSLDGLNQPQHF.

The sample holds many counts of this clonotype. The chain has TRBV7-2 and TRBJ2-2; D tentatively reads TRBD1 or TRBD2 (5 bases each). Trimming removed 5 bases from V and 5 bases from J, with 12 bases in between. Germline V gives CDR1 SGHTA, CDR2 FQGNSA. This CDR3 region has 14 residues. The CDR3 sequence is CASSRDAWTGELFF. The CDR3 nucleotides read TGTGCCAGCAGCCGGGACGCGTGGACCGGGGAGCTGTTTTTT. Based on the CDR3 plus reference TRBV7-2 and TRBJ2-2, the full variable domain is GAGVSQSPSNKVTEKGKDVELRCDPISGHTALYWYRQSLGQGLEFLIYFQGNSAPDKSGLPSDRFSAERTGGSVSTLTIQRTQQEDSAVYLCASSRDAWTGELFFGEGSRLTVL.

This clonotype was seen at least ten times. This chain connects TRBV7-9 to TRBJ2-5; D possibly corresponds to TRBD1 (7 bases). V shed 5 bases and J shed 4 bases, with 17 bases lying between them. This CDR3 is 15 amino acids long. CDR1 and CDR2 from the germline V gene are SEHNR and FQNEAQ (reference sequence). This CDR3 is CASSTPTGRGETQYF. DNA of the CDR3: TGTGCCAGCAGCACCCCGACAGGGCGGGGAGAGACCCAGTACTTC.

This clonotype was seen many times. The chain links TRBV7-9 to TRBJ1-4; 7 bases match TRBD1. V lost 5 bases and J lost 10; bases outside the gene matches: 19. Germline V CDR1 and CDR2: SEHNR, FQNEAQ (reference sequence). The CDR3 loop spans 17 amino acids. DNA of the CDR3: TGTGCCAGCAGCCTAAGTGGGCAGGGGGACTCGATCGGAAAACTGTTTTTT. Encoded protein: CASSLSGQGDSIGKLFF.

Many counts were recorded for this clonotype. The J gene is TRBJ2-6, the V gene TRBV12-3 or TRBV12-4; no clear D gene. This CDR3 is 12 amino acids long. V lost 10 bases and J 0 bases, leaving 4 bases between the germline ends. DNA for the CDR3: TGTGCCACAGACTCTGGGGCCAACGTCCTGACTTTC. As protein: CATDSGANVLTF.

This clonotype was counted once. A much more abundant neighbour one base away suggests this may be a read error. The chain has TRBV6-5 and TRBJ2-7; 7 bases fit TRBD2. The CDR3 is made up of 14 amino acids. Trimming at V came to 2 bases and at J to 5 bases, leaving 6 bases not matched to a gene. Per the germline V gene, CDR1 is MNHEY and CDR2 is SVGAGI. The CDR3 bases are TGTGCCAGCAGTTACGGCTGGGGAGGGGACGAGCAGTACTTC. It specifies CASSYGWGGDEQYF.

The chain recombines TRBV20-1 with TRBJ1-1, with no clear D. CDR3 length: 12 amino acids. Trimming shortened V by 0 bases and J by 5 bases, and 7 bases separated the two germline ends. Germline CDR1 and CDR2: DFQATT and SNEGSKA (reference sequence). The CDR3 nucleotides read TGCAGTGCTAGAGATCAAGAGACTGAAGCTTTCTTT. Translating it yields CSARDQETEAFF.

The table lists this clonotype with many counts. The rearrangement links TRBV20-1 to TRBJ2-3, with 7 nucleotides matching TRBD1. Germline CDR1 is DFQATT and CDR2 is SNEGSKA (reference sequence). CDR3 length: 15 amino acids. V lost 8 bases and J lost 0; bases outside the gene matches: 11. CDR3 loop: CSCPIGQASTDTQYF. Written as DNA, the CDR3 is TGCAGTTGCCCTATCGGACAGGCCAGCACAGATACGCAGTATTTT.

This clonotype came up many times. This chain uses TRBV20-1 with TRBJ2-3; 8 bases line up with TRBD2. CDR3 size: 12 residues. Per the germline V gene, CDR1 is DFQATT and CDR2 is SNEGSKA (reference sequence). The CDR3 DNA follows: TGCAGCGCGGGGGGTGGCACAGATACGCAGTATTTT. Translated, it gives CSAGGGTDTQYF.

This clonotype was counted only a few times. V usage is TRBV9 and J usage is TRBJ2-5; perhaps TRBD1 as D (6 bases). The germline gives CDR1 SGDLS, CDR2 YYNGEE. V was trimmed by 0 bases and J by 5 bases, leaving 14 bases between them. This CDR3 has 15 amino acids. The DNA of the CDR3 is TGTGCCAGCAGCGTAGATGAGGGGGAATGGGAGACCCAGTACTTC. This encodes CASSVDEGEWETQYF.